Shown below are 5 T cell receptor beta chains from a single sample sequenced in a study of T cells in localized non-small cell lung cancer. TCRdb's table, derived via immunoSEQ multiplex PCR, lists solely in-frame clones and lacks some. The sample shows about 56,000 clones, 80% to 90% of them seen only once. The sequenced sample was peripheral blood, obtained before any cancer treatment. These receptors were obtained from a woman aged 40-75 years with stage I lung adenocarcinoma.

This clone turned up a few times. This chain joins TRBV2 and TRBJ1-2; 8 bases are a match to TRBD1. V gave up 6 bases and J gave up 6 bases; unmatched junction bases: 6. CDR1 is SNHLY and CDR2 is FYNNEI in the germline V gene. CDR3 length: 13 amino acids. CDR3 DNA: TGTGCCAGCAGGGACAGGGATGGGGATGGCTACACCTTC. Protein sequence: CASRDRDGDGYTF.

The chain employs TRBV4-3 and TRBJ2-1; D is possibly TRBD2 (6 bases). Per the germline V gene, CDR1 is LGHNA and CDR2 is YSLEER. Trimming cost V 0 bases and J 1 base, with 13 bases left between them. This CDR3 contains 17 residues. CDR3 coding DNA: TGCGCCAGCAGCCAAGATTCCTCGGGGAGGTCCTACAATGAGCAGTTCTTC. Protein product: CASSQDSSGRSYNEQFF.

This chain joins TRBV28 and TRBJ1-2, with D unresolved. This CDR3 is built from 14 residues. Trimming cost V 4 bases and J 8 bases, with 17 bases left between them. Germline V gives CDR1 MDHEN, CDR2 SYDVKM. CDR3 nucleotide sequence: TGTGCCAGCAGTTCCCCCGCGGCAGGCCGGGGCTACACCTTC. This codes for CASSSPAAGRGYTF.

CDR3 residues: CASSLTSGNNEQFF. CDR3 DNA sequence: TGTGCCAGCAGTTTGACTAGCGGGAACAATGAGCAGTTCTTC. The V and J genes are TRBV28 and TRBJ2-1, with 11 nucleotides matching TRBD2. J was trimmed by 5 bases and V by 3 bases; bases with no gene match: 0. The length of the CDR3 is 14 residues. The germline V gene has CDR1 MDHEN and CDR2 SYDVKM.

J is TRBJ1-2 and V is TRBV4-3; 8 bases are shared with TRBD1. The CDR3 is 15 residues long. Looked up from germline, CDR1 is LGHNA and CDR2 is YSLEER. V was clipped by 3 bases and J by 1 base; unmatched bases: 4. CDR3 bases: TGCGCCAGCAGCCAGAGAACAGGGGGTAACTATGGCTACACCTTC. It translates to CASSQRTGGNYGYTF.